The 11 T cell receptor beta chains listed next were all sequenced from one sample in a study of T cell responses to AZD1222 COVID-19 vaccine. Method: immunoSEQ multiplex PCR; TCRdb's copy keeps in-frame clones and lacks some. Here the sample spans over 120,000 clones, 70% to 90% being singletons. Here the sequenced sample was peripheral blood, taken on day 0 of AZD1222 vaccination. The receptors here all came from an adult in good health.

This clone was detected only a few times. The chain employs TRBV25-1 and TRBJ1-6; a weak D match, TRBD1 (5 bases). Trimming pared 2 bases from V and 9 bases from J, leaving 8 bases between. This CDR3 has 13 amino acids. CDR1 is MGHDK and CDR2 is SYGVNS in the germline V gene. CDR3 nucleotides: TGTGCCAGCAGTGAAGTAGGGGTTTCACCCCTCCACTTT. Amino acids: CASSEVGVSPLHF.

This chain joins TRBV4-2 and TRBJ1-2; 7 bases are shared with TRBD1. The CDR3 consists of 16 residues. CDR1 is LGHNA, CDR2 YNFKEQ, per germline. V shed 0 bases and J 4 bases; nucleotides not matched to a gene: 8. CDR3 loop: CASSQEQGGLTYGYTF. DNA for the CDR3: TGTGCCAGCAGCCAAGAGCAAGGGGGCCTTACCTATGGCTACACCTTC.

Here the CDR3 reads CTSSHINTEAFF. DNA of the CDR3: TGCACCAGCAGCCATATCAACACTGAAGCTTTCTTT. The chain uses TRBV1 and TRBJ1-1. TRBV1 is shown as a pseudogene. This CDR3 is 12 amino acids long.

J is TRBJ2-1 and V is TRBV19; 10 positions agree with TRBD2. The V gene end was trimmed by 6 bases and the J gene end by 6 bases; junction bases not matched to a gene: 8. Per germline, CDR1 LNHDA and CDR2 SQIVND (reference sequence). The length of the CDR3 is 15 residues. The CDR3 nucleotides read TGTGCCAGTAGAACCGGGACTAGCGCCCTCAATGAGCAGTTCTTC. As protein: CASRTGTSALNEQFF.

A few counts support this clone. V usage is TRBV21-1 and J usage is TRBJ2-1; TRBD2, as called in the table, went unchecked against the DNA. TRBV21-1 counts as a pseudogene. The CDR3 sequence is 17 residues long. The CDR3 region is CASSTMGRESSYNEQFF. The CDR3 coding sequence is TGTGCCAGCAGCACGATGGGACGGGAGAGCTCCTACAATGAGCAGTTCTTC.

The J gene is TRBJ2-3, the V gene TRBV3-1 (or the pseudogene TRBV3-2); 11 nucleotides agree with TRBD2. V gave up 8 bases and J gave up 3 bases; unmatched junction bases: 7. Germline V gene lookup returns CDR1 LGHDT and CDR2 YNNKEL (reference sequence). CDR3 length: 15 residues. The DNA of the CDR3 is TGTGCCAGCTGCTCTAGCGGGGGGCGGACAGATACGCAGTATTTT. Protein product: CASCSSGGRTDTQYF.

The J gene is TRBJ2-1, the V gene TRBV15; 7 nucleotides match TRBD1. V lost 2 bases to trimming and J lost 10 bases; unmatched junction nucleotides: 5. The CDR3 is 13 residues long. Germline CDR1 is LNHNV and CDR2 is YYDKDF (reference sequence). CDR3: CATSRPPGQEQFF. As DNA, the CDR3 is TGTGCCACCAGCAGACCCCCGGGACAGGAGCAGTTCTTC.

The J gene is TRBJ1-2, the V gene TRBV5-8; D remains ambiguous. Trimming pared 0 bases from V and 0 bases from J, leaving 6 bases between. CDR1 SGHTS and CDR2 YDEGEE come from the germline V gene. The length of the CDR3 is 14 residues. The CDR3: CASSLGASNYGYTF. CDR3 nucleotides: TGTGCCAGCAGCTTGGGGGCCTCTAACTATGGCTACACCTTC.

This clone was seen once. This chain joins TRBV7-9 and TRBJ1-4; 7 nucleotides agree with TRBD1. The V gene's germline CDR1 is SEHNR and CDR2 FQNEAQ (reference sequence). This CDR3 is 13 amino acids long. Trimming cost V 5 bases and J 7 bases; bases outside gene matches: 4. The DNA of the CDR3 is TGTGCCAGCAGCCGGGACAGCTCTGAAAAACTGTTTTTT. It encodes CASSRDSSEKLFF.

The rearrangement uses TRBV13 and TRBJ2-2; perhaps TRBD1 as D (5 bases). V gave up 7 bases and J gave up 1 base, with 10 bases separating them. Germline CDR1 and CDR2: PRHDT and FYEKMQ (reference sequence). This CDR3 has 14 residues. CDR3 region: CASKQAVNTGELFF. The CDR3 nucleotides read TGTGCCAGCAAACAGGCTGTGAACACCGGGGAGCTGTTTTTT.

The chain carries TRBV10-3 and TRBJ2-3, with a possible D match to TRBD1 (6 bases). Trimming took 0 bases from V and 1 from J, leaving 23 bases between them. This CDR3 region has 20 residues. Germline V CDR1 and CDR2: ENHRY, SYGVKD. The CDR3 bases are TGTGCCATCAGTGAGTCGAGCCTTACAGGGAACCAATATCGCACAGATACGCAGTATTTT. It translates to CAISESSLTGNQYRTDTQYF.